Included here is one T cell receptor (beta chain) sequence, with context. Its antigen remains unknown. This record comes from a study of early T cells in non-severe SARS-CoV-2 infection. Study-level background: Sequencing of bulk RNA from unsorted whole blood was done, without chain pairing. Study outcomes and limitations: VDJdb matching favored anti-spike CD8 responses, missing private and CD4 specificities.

Molecules of cDNA were individually given unique molecular identifiers that were attached to them. MiXCR was run by TCRdb on the 5' RACE reads, yielding one entry per CDR3 protein. The top ten hold roughly 4% of the sample, which has tens of thousands of distinct CDR3 sequences, around 7% seen once. The CDR3 extends over 14 amino acids. The V gene's germline CDR1 is MNHEY and CDR2 SVGAGI. After removal of 6 bases from V and 6 bases from J, the junction contained 7 bases not matched to a gene. This clonotype was sampled from an adult who was a healthcare worker with PCR-confirmed SARS-CoV-2 infection or an uninfected control (not recorded which). Sequenced input: whole blood. The chain joins TRBV6-5 to TRBJ1-5, with 8 bases lining up with TRBD1. CDR3 sequence (DNA): TGTGCCAGCAGAGACAGGGGAGGGGTTCAGCCCCAGCATTTT. Translating gives CASRDRGGVQPQHF.